What follows describes a single TCR beta chain. This clonotype was observed many times. No cognate antigen has been identified for it. One base away there is no much larger clone; base qualities are not given. These data come from a study of early T cells in non-severe SARS-CoV-2 infection (dated by TCRdb to about 2021). Broadly, across the study: Because TCR sequencing relied on bulk RNA taken from unsorted whole blood, pairing of alpha and beta chains was not possible. What the research found in general, with its limitations: Matching against VDJdb was skewed toward anti-spike CD8 responses, likely underestimated virus-specific expansions, and missed private and CD4 specificities.

This was a case-control study nested in a cohort of healthcare workers in London, UK, who had nasopharyngeal swab PCR tests and blood samples taken every week. Healthcare workers were recruited between 23 and 31 March 2020, during the week of the UK lockdown, and were followed weekly for up to roughly 15 weeks. The library was produced with 5' RACE. Instrument on record: NextSeq 500. The TCR library protocol attached unique molecular identifiers to individual cDNA molecules to correct for sequencing error and PCR bias. Both TCR alpha and beta chains were sequenced, and tight co-correlation was observed between alpha and beta sequence abundances in each sample. For the original study's pipeline: V gene, J gene and CDR3 annotation of TCR sequences was performed with Decombinator V4. Expanded TCRs were defined as changing significantly between any two time points under a Poisson model with p below 0.0001. TCR abundances were normalised to the total number of TCRs sequenced per sample and were expressed as counts per million. A search of VDJdb, accessed on 1 November 2021, was run for TCRs annotated to CMV, EBV and SARS-CoV-2, with TCRs annotated for multiple antigens excluded. TCRdb passed the public sequencing reads through fastp at Q25 and MiXCR, retaining productive beta sequences. When rows share a CDR3 protein, they turn into one entry using the most common DNA and genes. These V and J calls originate from TCRdb's pipeline instead of the authors' own analysis. The sample table shows around 80,000 distinct CDR3 sequences, and approximately 10% are seen once. 9.5% to 15% of the sample is in the top ten clones.

The clonotype was recovered from an adult who was a healthcare worker with PCR-confirmed SARS-CoV-2 infection or an uninfected control (not recorded which). The material was whole blood, obtained at baseline.

The encoded CDR3 is CASRSRTAYQETQYF. The sequence in DNA is TGTGCCAGCAGGTCCCGAACGGCGTACCAAGAGACCCAGTACTTC. The receptor chain draws on TRBV11-2 and TRBJ2-5, with the D gene uncertain. V is shortened by 6 bases, J by 0 bases, and the region joining them spans 14 bases. The CDR3, cysteine through phenylalanine, is 15 amino acids long. The DNA shown is the 45-base CDR3, in frame from base 1. The germline V gene supplies CDR1 SGHAT and CDR2 FQNNGV.